A single sample is the source of the 28 T cell receptor beta chains below, sequenced in a study of cytotoxic CD8 clonotypes in ibrutinib-treated CLL. TCRdb's copy holds only in-frame clones and misses some; the assay was immunoSEQ multiplex PCR. This sample has some 130,000 clones, with around 93% found just once. Specimen: PBMCs, collected after 12 months of ibrutinib treatment. These receptors came from a human donor with chronic lymphocytic leukemia.

The rearrangement joins TRBV6-6 to TRBJ2-7; 7 bases agree with TRBD2. J lost 1 base, V lost 4 bases, and 7 bases had no gene match. This CDR3 has 15 amino acids. Germline V gene lookup returns CDR1 MNHNY and CDR2 SVGAGI (reference sequence). The DNA of the CDR3 is TGTGCCAGCAGTTGGCTGGCGGGAGTTTCCTACGAGCAGTACTTC. Translating gives CASSWLAGVSYEQYF.

This rearrangement joins TRBV7-9 to TRBJ2-7; D possibly corresponds to TRBD1 (5 bases). CDR3 length: 14 residues. V lost 6 bases, J lost 1 base, and 13 bases lay in between. CDR1 SEHNR and CDR2 FQNEAQ come from the germline V gene (reference sequence). The CDR3 sequence: CASRQHQGSYEQYF. CDR3 nucleotides: TGTGCCAGCAGACAACACCAGGGATCCTACGAGCAGTACTTC.

The chain is built from TRBV7-2 and TRBJ1-1; 10 nucleotides align to TRBD1. J was trimmed by 4 bases and V by 4 bases; bases with no gene match: 6. Germline V gene data show CDR1 as SGHTA and CDR2 as FQGNSA. The CDR3 sequence is 15 residues long. CDR3 residues: CASSYGTGVFTEAFF. The CDR3 bases are TGTGCCAGCAGCTACGGGACAGGGGTGTTCACTGAAGCTTTCTTT.

The rearrangement links TRBV28 to TRBJ1-2; D is ambiguous. The CDR3 extends over 12 amino acids. Trimming removed 7 bases at V and 8 bases at J, with 14 bases between. Germline V CDR1 and CDR2: MDHEN, SYDVKM. The CDR3 DNA reads as TGTGCCAGCACCCTCTTCCCGGGGGGCTACACCTTC. Translated: CASTLFPGGYTF.

This sequence joins TRBV11-2 and TRBJ2-1, with D possibly being TRBD2 (6 bases). V lost 3 bases and J lost 5, with 14 bases in between. The length of the CDR3 is 15 residues. Germline values: CDR1 SGHAT, CDR2 FQNNGV. The CDR3 loop is CASSFGLRGDNEQFF. The CDR3 DNA sequence: TGTGCCAGCAGCTTCGGGCTTCGCGGGGACAATGAGCAGTTCTTC.

V gene TRBV9 combines with J gene TRBJ2-3; D is undetermined. The CDR3 is made up of 12 amino acids. The germline V gene has CDR1 SGDLS and CDR2 YYNGEE. Trimming cost V 2 bases and J 0 bases, with 1 base left between them. CDR3 region: CASSVSTDTQYF. The DNA of the CDR3 is TGTGCCAGCAGCGTCAGCACAGATACGCAGTATTTT.

The chain joins TRBV7-2 to TRBJ2-7; D call uncertain. V was pared by 3 bases and J by 5 bases, with 14 bases between. The germline V gene has CDR1 SGHTA and CDR2 FQGNSA. The CDR3 covers 14 residues. This CDR3 reads CASSFSPALNEQYF. In DNA, the CDR3 is TGTGCCAGCAGCTTCTCTCCAGCGTTAAACGAGCAGTACTTC.

The chain uses TRBV13 and TRBJ2-4; D is unresolved. The V end lost 8 bases, the J end lost 2 bases, and 13 bases lay between the germline ends. The CDR3 totals 14 residues. Germline-derived CDR1 and CDR2 are PRHDT and FYEKMQ (reference sequence). The CDR3 spells CASQYQVSKNIQYF. CDR3 bases: TGTGCCAGCCAGTATCAGGTTTCCAAAAACATTCAGTACTTC. Complete variable domain (other parts from reference TRBV13 and TRBJ2-4): AAGVIQSPRHLIKEKRETATLKCYPIPRHDTVYWYQQGPGQDPQFLISFYEKMQSDKGSIPDRFSAQQFSDYHSELNMSSLELGDSALYFCASQYQVSKNIQYFGAGTRLSVL.

The genes are TRBV4-3 and TRBJ1-5, with D hard to call. CDR1 is LGHNA, CDR2 YSLEER, per germline. Trimming removed 0 bases at V and 7 bases at J, with 7 bases between. The CDR3 totals 13 residues. This chain's CDR3 is CASSQDRRQPQHF. The DNA of the CDR3 is TGCGCCAGCAGCCAAGATCGAAGACAGCCCCAGCATTTT.

V and J are TRBV19 and TRBJ2-1; TRBD2 aligns across 7 bases. Trimming took 7 bases from V and 5 from J; bases not matched to a gene: 8. Germline CDR1 reads LNHDA; CDR2 reads SQIVND (reference sequence). The CDR3 loop spans 14 amino acids. The CDR3 region has the DNA TGTGCCAGTATGAGGAGCGGGGCGAACAATGAGCAGTTCTTC. Its translation is CASMRSGANNEQFF.

This clone was seen once. The CDR3 here is CASSVIDTQYF. In nucleotides, the CDR3 is TGTGCCAGCAGCGTTATAGATACGCAGTATTTT. This rearrangement joins TRBV7-9 to TRBJ2-3; D gene uncertain. CDR1 and CDR2 (germline): SEHNR, FQNEAQ (reference sequence). The CDR3 covers 11 residues. Trimming cost V 5 bases and J 5 bases, with 5 bases left between them.

This chain joins TRBV27 and TRBJ2-5, with 12 bases matching TRBD2. This CDR3 contains 16 residues. With V trimmed by 2 bases and J by 2 bases, 3 bases remained unmatched. Germline CDR1 reads MNHEY; CDR2 reads SMNVEV (reference sequence). This CDR3 reads CASSLRTSGKQETQYF. The CDR3, as DNA: TGTGCCAGCAGTTTAAGGACTAGCGGGAAACAAGAGACCCAGTACTTC.

The chain employs TRBV6-6 and TRBJ2-5, with 8 bases identical to TRBD2. The V gene's germline CDR1 is MNHNY and CDR2 SVGAGI (reference sequence). The CDR3 runs to 14 residues. V gave up 10 bases and J gave up 2 bases; unmatched junction bases: 9. The CDR3 region is CATHLAGFQETQYF. The CDR3 bases are TGTGCCACCCACCTAGCGGGTTTTCAAGAGACCCAGTACTTC.

V is TRBV19 and J is TRBJ2-5, with D unclear. CDR3 size: 12 residues. Germline CDR1 LNHDA, CDR2 SQIVND (reference sequence). V shed 0 bases and J shed 7 bases, with 6 bases lying between them. The CDR3 DNA is TGTGCCAGTAGTATAGATGGGGTGACCCAGTACTTC. This translates into CASSIDGVTQYF. Complete variable domain (other parts from reference TRBV19 and TRBJ2-5): DGGITQSPKYLFRKEGQNVTLSCEQNLNHDAMYWYRQDPGQGLRLIYYSQIVNDFQKGDIAEGYSVSREKKESFPLTVTSAQKNPTAFYLCASSIDGVTQYFGPGTRLLVL.

This clone appeared a few times. The gene calls are TRBV7-9 and TRBJ1-2; possible D gene TRBD1, 6 bases. Trimming stripped 1 base from V and 8 bases from J, with 11 bases between. The CDR3 has 13 residues. Germline V gene data show CDR1 as SEHNR and CDR2 as FQNEAQ (reference sequence). This chain's CDR3 is CASSLGDNPGYTF. CDR3 coding DNA: TGTGCCAGCAGCTTAGGGGACAATCCGGGCTACACCTTC. The whole variable domain, filled in from reference TRBV7-9 and TRBJ1-2, reads DTGVSQNPRHKITKRGQNVTFRCDPISEHNRLYWYRQTLGQGPEFLTYFQNEAQLEKSRLLSDRFSAERPKGSFSTLEIQRTEQGDSAMYLCASSLGDNPGYTFGSGTRLTVV.

This chain joins TRBV28 and TRBJ1-4; D is unclear. The CDR3 length is 12 residues. V was shortened by 8 bases and J by 4 bases, with 8 bases between the two germline ends. From germline, CDR1 is MDHEN and CDR2 SYDVKM. The chain's CDR3 is CASHSGNEKLFF. In nucleotides, the CDR3 is TGTGCCAGCCACTCTGGTAATGAAAAACTGTTTTTT.

The CDR3 loop is CASGETVVTDTQYF. In nucleotides, the CDR3 is TGCGCCAGCGGGGAGACAGTAGTCACAGATACGCAGTATTTT. The chain joins TRBV5-1 to TRBJ2-3; the D call may be TRBD1 or TRBD2 (5 bases each). The CDR3 consists of 14 residues. From germline, CDR1 is SGHRS and CDR2 YFSETQ. Trimming removed 7 bases at V and 2 bases at J, with 14 bases between.

V and J are TRBV7-6 and TRBJ2-5, with no clear D. Per germline, CDR1 SGHVS and CDR2 FNYEAQ. This CDR3 comprises 13 residues. Trimming took 2 bases from V and 1 from J, leaving 5 bases between them. DNA of the CDR3: TGTGCCAGCAGCTTAACAGTCCAAGAGACCCAGTACTTC. Its protein product is CASSLTVQETQYF.

J is TRBJ2-7 and V is TRBV6-1; TRBD1 matches at 9 bases. The CDR3 consists of 15 residues. The trim removed 1 base at V and 4 bases at J, leaving 5 bases unmatched. Germline loops: CDR1 MNHNS, CDR2 SASEGT. The CDR3 protein is CASSEGGTGSYEQYF. CDR3 bases: TGTGCCAGCAGTGAAGGGGGGACAGGGTCATACGAGCAGTACTTC.

The chain is built from TRBV13 and TRBJ1-2; unclear D gene. From germline, CDR1 is PRHDT and CDR2 FYEKMQ (reference sequence). The V gene lost 3 bases and the J gene lost 4 bases, with 9 bases spanning the gap. This CDR3 has 13 amino acids. CDR3 in amino acids: CASSFGGFYGYTF. The DNA for the CDR3 is TGTGCCAGCAGCTTCGGCGGCTTCTATGGCTACACCTTC.

This rearrangement joins TRBV20-1 to TRBJ2-3; D is possibly TRBD2 (5 bases). Per germline, CDR1 DFQATT and CDR2 SNEGSKA (reference sequence). V was trimmed by 5 bases and J by 8 bases, leaving 11 bases between them. This CDR3 is 11 amino acids long. The CDR3 sequence: CSAPTTVTQYF. CDR3 bases: TGCAGTGCTCCGACTACTGTTACGCAGTATTTT.

The genes are TRBV28 and TRBJ2-5; D may correspond to TRBD1 or TRBD2 (5 bases each). Trimming left V 3 bases short and J 7 bases short, with 24 bases between. Germline CDR1 is MDHEN and CDR2 is SYDVKM. The CDR3 runs to 17 residues. The DNA for the CDR3 is TGTGCCAGCAGTTTCTCTACCTTGGGGGATACCCGGGGGACCCAGTACTTC. Translation gives CASSFSTLGDTRGTQYF.

The rearrangement joins TRBV9 to TRBJ1-2; D gene unclear. The CDR3 contains 12 residues. CDR1 and CDR2 from the germline V gene are SGDLS and YYNGEE. Trimming stripped 1 base from V and 3 bases from J, with 4 bases between. The DNA for the CDR3 is TGTGCCAGCAGCGTACTTCACTATGGCTACACCTTC. Protein sequence: CASSVLHYGYTF. The whole variable domain, filled in from reference TRBV9 and TRBJ1-2, reads DSGVTQTPKHLITATGQRVTLRCSPRSGDLSVYWYQQSLDQGLQFLIQYYNGEERAKGNILERFSAQQFPDLHSELNLSSLELGDSALYFCASSVLHYGYTFGSGTRLTVV.

The genes are TRBV9 and TRBJ2-1, with TRBD2 matching over 10 bases. This CDR3 region has 15 residues. The germline V gene has CDR1 SGDLS and CDR2 YYNGEE. Unmatched junction bases numbered 8, after V lost 4 bases and J lost 7 bases. The CDR3 bases are TGTGCCAGCAGCTCCATAGCGGGAGGTAGAAATGAGCAGTTCTTC. It translates to CASSSIAGGRNEQFF.

The chain joins TRBV5-4 to TRBJ2-7, with D perhaps matching TRBD2 (5 bases). The V gene's germline CDR1 is SGHNT and CDR2 YYREEE (reference sequence). This CDR3 is built from 15 residues. Trimming shortened V by 0 bases and J by 2 bases, and 12 bases separated the two germline ends. CDR3 region: CASSLVGSLPYEQYF. In nucleotides, the CDR3 is TGTGCCAGCAGCTTGGTGGGGAGTCTACCCTACGAGCAGTACTTC.

This chain joins TRBV28 and TRBJ2-5; 7 bases match TRBD2. CDR1 is MDHEN, CDR2 SYDVKM, per germline. This CDR3 is 16 amino acids long. V shed 7 bases, J shed 4 bases, and the junction held 15 bases outside the gene matches. For the CDR3, the DNA is TGTGCCAGCACCAGTGTCGAGGGAGGGCCTATAGAGACCCAGTACTTC. Amino acids: CASTSVEGGPIETQYF.

The CDR3 nucleotides are TGTGCCAGTAGTATTGATAGGGGGCAGTTCTTC. It encodes CASSIDRGQFF. The chain has TRBV19 and TRBJ2-1; D is perhaps TRBD1 (5 bases). The V end was cut by 3 bases, the J end by 12 bases, with 9 bases between. The CDR3 sequence is 11 residues long. Looked up from germline, CDR1 is LNHDA and CDR2 is SQIVND (reference sequence).

The J gene is TRBJ1-4, the V gene TRBV19; perhaps TRBD1 as D (5 bases). The CDR3 extends over 17 amino acids. The V end was cut by 2 bases, the J end by 3 bases, with 16 bases between. The germline CDR1 and CDR2 sequences are LNHDA and SQIVND (reference sequence). The CDR3 DNA is TGTGCCAGTAGTATATCCCGGGGCGCGATGTCTAATGAAAAACTGTTTTTT. It yields the protein CASSISRGAMSNEKLFF.